This T cell receptor beta chain was observed in a study of T and B cells in COVID-19 patients. Study-level information: Peripheral blood came from COVID-19 patients with active infection or after recovery. Notes on the study in general: Sorted SARS-CoV-2-responsive or tetramer+ T cells and CD4+, regulatory and CD8+ subsets were not yet sequenced. Symptomatic-phase blood samples from mildly ill patients and early samples from severe cases were scarce.

From blood, roughly 250-500 ng of genomic DNA served as TRB template. A remark on this clonotype: The antigen is unknown.

The CDR3 has 15 residues. The J segment lost 1 base and the V segment lost 5 bases, leaving 10 bases of the junction unmatched. The germline V gene encodes CDR1 DFQATT and CDR2 SNEGSKA (reference sequence). BIOMED2 TRB-A/B primer pools were used in multiplex TRB PCR. From the multiplex PCR reads, TCRdb called clonotypes with MiXCR, one entry per CDR3 protein. Of 20,000 or so distinct CDR3 sequences listed, around 28% are singletons. This TCR was sampled from a human donor who had recovered from COVID-19. The sequenced material came from blood. The chain is built from TRBV20-1 and TRBJ2-7, with 8 bases aligning to TRBD2. The CDR3, as DNA: TGCAGTGCTCCCCCTGGGGCGGGAGGTTCCTACGAGCAGTACTTC. Translating gives CSAPPGAGGSYEQYF.